This T cell receptor (beta chain) emerged from a study of T-cell reconstitution after alpha-beta-depleted transplantation in children. During its preparation, the TCRbeta library received unique molecular identifiers. TCRdb recomputed calls from the PCR reads with MiXCR, one row per CDR3 protein. The sample lists about 340,000 distinct CDR3 sequences; under 20% were seen once. CDR3 length equals 15 residues. V was pared by 6 bases and J by 0 bases, with 15 bases between. The germline V gene encodes CDR1 MDHEN and CDR2 SYDVKM. Study-level points and caveats: Roughly two months post-transplant, alpha-beta T cells reportedly originated from several hundred graft clones that had expanded. T-cell counts and diversity were attributed mostly to newly produced T cells one year after transplant.

This clonotype was observed a handful of times. Its antigen remains unknown. This sequence originates from a male patient between 2 and 9 years old who had a stem cell transplant for acute lymphoblastic leukemia, so the T cells may come from the graft donor. The sample consisted of PBMCs, mostly from graft donor cells, taken 360 days after TCRalphabeta/CD19-depleted stem cell transplant. The chain carries TRBV28 and TRBJ2-7; D is unresolved. The CDR3 DNA is TGTGCCAGCAGCGGTCTTCTGGGAACCTCCTACGAGCAGTACTTC. Protein: CASSGLLGTSYEQYF.